The rows below give T cell receptor beta chains drawn from one sample of a study of blood T cell repertoires in COVID-19. Only in-frame clones appear in the TCRdb table, and some are missing; sequencing was by immunoSEQ multiplex PCR. The repertoire holds over 250,000 clones, more than 85% seen once, with about 2.5% in the top ten. Sequenced input: peripheral blood. The origin of the receptors is a person aged 18 to 30 with COVID-19, enrolled during active disease. The CDR3 runs from the conserved cysteine through the conserved F or W. The D gene is left open where the match is weak. Size is omitted from some rows. Given values are once, few, many or a class for expanded clones.

v_gene: TRBV9
d_gene: .
abundance: .
j_gene: TRBJ2-5
CDR3aa: CASSLMGAGETQYF
CDR3nt: TGTGCCAGCAGCCTGATGGGGGCTGGGGAGACCCAGTACTTC

v_gene: TRBV24-1
d_gene: TRBD1
abundance: .
j_gene: TRBJ2-7
CDR3aa: CATREAGGDEQYF
CDR3nt: TGTGCCACCAGGGAGGCAGGGGGAGACGAGCAGTACTTC

v_gene: TRBV7-9
d_gene: TRBD2
abundance: once
j_gene: TRBJ2-7
CDR3aa: CASSPSGTNYEQYF
CDR3nt: TGTGCCAGCAGCCCTTCTGGGACTAACTACGAGCAGTACTTC

v_gene: TRBV5-1
d_gene: .
abundance: .
j_gene: TRBJ2-7
CDR3aa: CASAKPGDYEQYF
CDR3nt: TGCGCCAGTGCGAAACCGGGTGACTACGAGCAGTACTTC

v_gene: TRBV14
d_gene: TRBD2
abundance: .
j_gene: TRBJ2-1
CDR3aa: CASSQKLAGGSEFF
CDR3nt: TGTGCCAGCAGCCAAAAGCTAGCGGGGGGGTCGGAGTTCTTC

v_gene: TRBV6-1
d_gene: TRBD1
abundance: .
j_gene: TRBJ1-6
CDR3aa: CASSDYATGMISPLHF
CDR3nt: TGTGCCAGCAGTGATTATGCGACAGGGATGATTTCACCCCTCCACTTT

v_gene: TRBV21-1
d_gene: .
abundance: once
j_gene: TRBJ2-5
CDR3aa: CASTRFWTGRGMPMETQYF
CDR3nt: TGTGCCAGCACTAGGTTTTGGACAGGGCGAGGTATGCCGATGGAGACCCAGTACTTC

v_gene: TRBV14
d_gene: .
abundance: .
j_gene: TRBJ2-2
CDR3aa: CASSMWRVNTGELFF
CDR3nt: TGTGCCAGCAGTATGTGGAGGGTGAACACCGGGGAGCTGTTTTTT

v_gene: TRBV5-4
d_gene: TRBD2
abundance: .
j_gene: TRBJ2-3
CDR3aa: CASSFWTSGNTDTQYF
CDR3nt: TGTGCCAGCAGCTTCTGGACTAGCGGGAACACAGATACGCAGTATTTT

v_gene: TRBV19
d_gene: TRBD1
abundance: .
j_gene: TRBJ2-7
CDR3aa: CASSMTGGSYEQYF
CDR3nt: TGTGCCAGTAGTATGACAGGGGGCTCCTACGAGCAGTACTTC

v_gene: TRBV2
d_gene: TRBD2
abundance: once
j_gene: TRBJ2-7
CDR3aa: CASNELAGATYEQYF
CDR3nt: TGTGCCAGCAATGAACTAGCGGGAGCCACCTACGAGCAGTACTTC

v_gene: TRBV28
d_gene: .
abundance: .
j_gene: TRBJ2-3
CDR3aa: CASSFSNTQYF
CDR3nt: TGTGCCAGCAGTTTTAGTAATACGCAGTATTTT

v_gene: TRBV5-1
d_gene: TRBD2
abundance: .
j_gene: TRBJ2-7
CDR3aa: CASSLASGSVIYEQYF
CDR3nt: TGCGCCAGCAGCTTGGCTAGCGGGAGTGTAATCTACGAGCAGTACTTC

v_gene: TRBV7-9
d_gene: TRBD1
abundance: .
j_gene: TRBJ2-1
CDR3aa: CASSGGQGIGYNEQFF
CDR3nt: TGTGCCAGCAGCGGAGGACAGGGGATTGGCTACAATGAGCAGTTCTTC

v_gene: TRBV5-1
d_gene: .
abundance: .
j_gene: TRBJ1-2
CDR3aa: CASSLAGGQINYGYTF
CDR3nt: TGCGCCAGCAGCTTGGCCGGAGGACAGATTAACTATGGCTACACCTTC

v_gene: TRBV27
d_gene: TRBD1
abundance: .
j_gene: TRBJ1-1
CDR3aa: CASSPIDRGPLNTEAFF
CDR3nt: TGTGCCAGCAGTCCAATTGACAGGGGACCTTTGAACACTGAAGCTTTCTTT

v_gene: TRBV21-1
d_gene: .
abundance: .
j_gene: TRBJ2-3
CDR3aa: CASSKPLAGADTQYF
CDR3nt: TGTGCCAGCAGCAAACCTCTAGCGGGAGCAGATACGCAGTATTTT

v_gene: TRBV9
d_gene: .
abundance: .
j_gene: TRBJ1-2
CDR3aa: CASSDGPRYGYTF
CDR3nt: TGTGCCAGCAGCGACGGTCCCCGGTATGGCTACACCTTC

v_gene: TRBV19
d_gene: .
abundance: .
j_gene: TRBJ2-3
CDR3aa: CASSTGGSTDTQYF
CDR3nt: TGTGCCAGTAGTACAGGAGGAAGCACAGATACGCAGTATTTT

v_gene: TRBV24-1
d_gene: .
abundance: .
j_gene: TRBJ1-1
CDR3aa: CATSGFGEAFF
CDR3nt: TGTGCCACCTCAGGTTTCGGTGAAGCTTTCTTT

v_gene: TRBV5-3
d_gene: .
abundance: .
j_gene: TRBJ2-3
CDR3aa: CARRCRGDTQYF
CDR3nt: TGTGCCAGAAGGTGCCGGGGAGATACGCAGTATTTT

v_gene: TRBV12-3/TRBV12-4
d_gene: .
abundance: .
j_gene: TRBJ2-7
CDR3aa: CASSFTVPYEQYF
CDR3nt: TGTGCCAGCAGTTTTACAGTCCCGTACGAGCAGTACTTC